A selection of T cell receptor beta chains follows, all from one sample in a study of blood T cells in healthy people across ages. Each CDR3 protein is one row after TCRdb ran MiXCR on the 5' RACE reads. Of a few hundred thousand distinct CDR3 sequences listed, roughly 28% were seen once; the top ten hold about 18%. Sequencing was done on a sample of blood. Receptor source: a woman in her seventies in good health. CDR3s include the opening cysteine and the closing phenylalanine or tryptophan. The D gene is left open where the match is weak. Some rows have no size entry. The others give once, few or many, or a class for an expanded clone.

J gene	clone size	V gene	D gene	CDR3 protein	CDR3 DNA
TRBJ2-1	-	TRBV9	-	CASSVGGESYNEQFF	TGTGCCAGCAGCGTAGGGGGGGAGTCGTACAATGAGCAGTTCTTC
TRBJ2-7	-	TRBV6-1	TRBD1	CASSEPGQGGDEQYF	TGTGCCAGCAGTGAACCGGGACAAGGGGGCGACGAGCAGTACTTC
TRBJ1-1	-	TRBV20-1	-	CSASSRYTEAFF	TGCAGTGCTAGCAGCAGGTACACTGAAGCTTTCTTT
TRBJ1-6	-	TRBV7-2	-	CASSLSGRGSSPLHF	TGTGCCAGCAGCTTATCGGGGCGGGGAAGTTCACCCCTCCACTTT
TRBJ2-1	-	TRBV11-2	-	CASSPYSYNEQFF	TGTGCCAGCAGCCCCTACTCCTACAATGAGCAGTTCTTC
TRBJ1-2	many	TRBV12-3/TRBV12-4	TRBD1	CASSLTQQGASGYTF	TGTGCCAGCAGTTTAACTCAACAGGGGGCTAGTGGCTACACCTTC
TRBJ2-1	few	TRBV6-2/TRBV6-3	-	CASRNGATAYNEQFF	TGTGCCAGCAGAAACGGGGCTACGGCCTACAATGAGCAGTTCTTC
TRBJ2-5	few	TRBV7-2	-	CASSLDRLGGEKRFF	TGTGCCAGCAGCTTAGATAGGCTAGGGGGGGAGAAGCGGTTCTTC
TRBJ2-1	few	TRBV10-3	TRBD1	CAISQPGTGSYNEQFF	TGTGCCATCAGTCAACCCGGGACAGGCTCCTACAATGAGCAGTTCTTC
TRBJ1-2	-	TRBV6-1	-	CASSEAWRGDYGYTF	TGTGCCAGCAGTGAAGCGTGGAGGGGGGATTATGGCTACACCTTC
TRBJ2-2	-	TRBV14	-	CASSRTRGNTGELFF	TGTGCCAGCAGTCGAACGCGTGGGAACACCGGGGAGCTGTTTTTT
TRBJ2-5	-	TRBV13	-	CASSFPGPSVPQYF	TGTGCCAGCAGCTTTCCGGGACCATCCGTTCCCCAGTACTTC